The 19 T cell receptor beta chains presented below share a single source sample, sequenced in a study of shared clonotypes between healthy human individuals. The protocol was immunoSEQ multiplex PCR, while the TCRdb copy is restricted to in-frame clones and leaves out a portion. The sample shows roughly 2.2 million clones, roughly 92% of them seen only once. The sequenced material came from naive CD4+ T cells from PBMCs. Subset in this sample: CD45RA+ positively selected. The origin of the receptors is a man aged 18-30 years in good health. Some clones in this sample may be carry-over from other donors' samples.

In DNA, the CDR3 is TGTGCCAGCAGCTTAGCCCCGACTAGCGGAGCCTACGAGCAGTACTTC. Its translation: CASSLAPTSGAYEQYF. The chain joins TRBV7-3 to TRBJ2-7; 9 bases match TRBD2. The CDR3 covers 16 residues. From germline, CDR1 is SGHTA and CDR2 FQGTGA. Unmatched junction bases numbered 7, after V lost 2 bases and J lost 2 bases. The full variable domain, rest sourced from reference TRBV7-3 and TRBJ2-7, is GAGVSQTPSNKVTEKGKYVELRCDPISGHTALYWYRQSLGQGPEFLIYFQGTGAADDSGLPNDRFFAVRPEGSVSTLKIQRTERGDSAVYLCASSLAPTSGAYEQYFGPGTRLTVT.

CDR3 in amino acids: CASSPQGPDLGGYTF. DNA of the CDR3: TGTGCCAGCTCACCCCAGGGGCCAGACCTGGGGGGCTACACCTTC. The chain combines TRBV18 with TRBJ1-2; possible D gene TRBD1, 6 bases. The CDR3 extends over 15 amino acids. Per germline, CDR1 KGHSH and CDR2 LQKENI. Trimming took 3 bases from V and 8 from J, leaving 19 bases between them.

Concerning this clone: The same CDR3 also results from other DNA sequences found in this sample. The chain combines TRBV19 with TRBJ1-5; TRBD1 matches at 8 bases. CDR1 and CDR2 (germline): LNHDA, SQIVND (reference sequence). The CDR3 has 14 amino acids. Unmatched junction bases numbered 6, after V lost 4 bases and J lost 7 bases. CDR3 sequence reads: CASSTGQGWQPQHF. The DNA of the CDR3 is TGTGCCAGTAGTACCGGACAGGGATGGCAGCCCCAGCATTTT.

This clone was recorded only once. The sample has other DNA sequences that encode this CDR3 too. The J gene is TRBJ1-2, the V gene TRBV28; 8 nucleotides align to TRBD1. Germline trimming cut 3 bases from V and 4 bases from J; bases unmatched to any gene: 4. The CDR3 is 14 residues long. Germline lookup yields CDR1 MDHEN and CDR2 SYDVKM. The CDR3 sequence: CASSLVQGAYGYTF. CDR3 nucleotide sequence: TGTGCCAGCAGTTTGGTCCAGGGGGCCTATGGCTACACCTTC.

The genes are TRBV5-1 and TRBJ1-2, with D perhaps TRBD1 (5 bases). Trimming removed 4 bases at V and 4 bases at J, with 11 bases between. Germline assignment: CDR1 SGHRS and CDR2 YFSETQ. The CDR3 has 13 residues. CDR3 protein: CASSPGTFYGYTF. The CDR3 DNA reads TGCGCCAGCAGCCCGGGGACCTTCTATGGCTACACCTTC.

The rearrangement links TRBV27 to TRBJ1-2; TRBD1 agrees at 7 bases. Germline V gene sequence: CDR1 MNHEY, CDR2 SMNVEV (reference sequence). The length of the CDR3 is 14 residues. The ends lost 7 bases at V and 8 bases at J; junction bases unmatched: 13. CDR3 nucleotides: TGTGCCAGCAAAGTCAGGCCAGGGGGAGGGGGCTACACCTTC. It encodes CASKVRPGGGGYTF.

The gene calls are TRBV18 and TRBJ2-1; D gene unclear. CDR3 length: 12 amino acids. V lost 1 base and J 8 bases, leaving 6 bases between the germline ends. The germline V gene has CDR1 KGHSH and CDR2 LQKENI. For the CDR3, the DNA is TGTGCCAGCTCACCACGGATCGATGAGCAGTTCTTC. Translated: CASSPRIDEQFF.

The chain joins TRBV6-5 to TRBJ2-7; unclear D gene. V dropped 0 bases and J dropped 6 bases, with 9 bases sitting between them. This CDR3 is 13 amino acids long. Per the germline V gene, CDR1 is MNHEY and CDR2 is SVGAGI. Here the CDR3 reads CASSYSGGREQYF. Written as DNA, the CDR3 is TGTGCCAGCAGTTACTCGGGCGGCCGCGAGCAGTACTTC.

The chain employs TRBV5-4 and TRBJ1-5, with a weak D call TRBD1 (5 bases). CDR1 SGHNT and CDR2 YYREEE come from the germline V gene (reference sequence). Deletions cut 4 bases from V and 0 bases from J, with 8 bases between. The CDR3 runs to 14 residues. The CDR3 DNA is TGTGCCAGCAGCACGAGGGGTAGCAATCAGCCCCAGCATTTT. This sequence encodes CASSTRGSNQPQHF.

The rearrangement joins TRBV5-1 to TRBJ1-2; D not resolved. The CDR3 sequence is 15 residues long. V lost 1 base, J lost 6 bases, and 16 bases lay in between. Germline V gives CDR1 SGHRS, CDR2 YFSETQ. The CDR3 protein is CASSLNSPQGDGYTF. The CDR3 nucleotides are TGCGCCAGCAGCTTGAATTCCCCTCAAGGCGATGGCTACACCTTC.

This sequence joins TRBV2 and TRBJ2-5, with 9 bases aligning to TRBD2. Per the germline V gene, CDR1 is SNHLY and CDR2 is FYNNEI. The trim removed 4 bases at V and 1 base at J, leaving 4 bases unmatched. This CDR3 comprises 15 residues. The CDR3 DNA is TGTGCCAGCAGTGGGGGTAGCGGGAGCCAAGAGACCCAGTACTTC. As protein: CASSGGSGSQETQYF.

As concerns this clone: Additional DNA sequences in this sample encode the identical CDR3. V usage is TRBV5-1 and J usage is TRBJ1-1, with D possibly TRBD1 on 5 matching bases. V was pared by 4 bases and J by 4 bases, with 11 bases between. Germline CDR1 reads SGHRS; CDR2 reads YFSETQ. CDR3 length: 13 residues. The CDR3 protein is CASSPQGGTEAFF. The CDR3 DNA reads TGCGCCAGCAGCCCTCAGGGTGGCACTGAAGCTTTCTTT.

This sequence joins TRBV28 and TRBJ2-7; 7 nucleotides line up with TRBD2. Germline lookup yields CDR1 MDHEN and CDR2 SYDVKM. CDR3 size: 13 residues. V shed 11 bases, J shed 6 bases, and the junction held 13 bases outside the gene matches. The CDR3 reads CAATSGLVREQYF. The CDR3 DNA is TGTGCCGCCACATCCGGACTAGTACGCGAGCAGTACTTC. The full variable domain, its missing parts supplied by reference TRBV28 and TRBJ2-7, is DVKVTQSSRYLVKRTGEKVFLECVQDMDHENMFWYRQDPGLGLRLIYFSYDVKMKEKGDIPEGYSVSREKKERFSLILESASTNQTSMYLCAATSGLVREQYFGPGTRLTVT.

The chain uses TRBV5-6 and TRBJ1-1, with TRBD1 as a possible D gene (5 bases). V was pared by 3 bases and J by 5 bases, with 8 bases between. Germline assignment: CDR1 SGHDT and CDR2 YYEEEE. The CDR3 spans 12 residues. CDR3 in DNA: TGTGCCAGCAGCTCAGGGTTAACTGAAGCTTTCTTT. This gives the protein CASSSGLTEAFF.

This chain uses TRBV5-8 with TRBJ2-3; 10 bases fit TRBD2. The CDR3 has 15 amino acids. The trim removed 3 bases at V and 4 bases at J, leaving 5 bases unmatched. The germline CDR1 and CDR2 sequences are SGHTS and YDEGEE. CDR3: CASSSGLAQADTQYF. The CDR3 DNA reads TGTGCCAGCAGCTCGGGACTAGCGCAGGCAGATACGCAGTATTTT.

V usage is TRBV4-1 and J usage is TRBJ2-6; D is uncertain. Between the trimmed V and J ends, which lost 1 base and 4 bases, there was a span of 11 bases. The CDR3 has 16 residues. The germline V gene has CDR1 MGHRA and CDR2 YSYEKL. The CDR3 spells CASSQGRGLGANVLTF. The DNA of the CDR3 is TGCGCCAGCAGCCAAGGCCGAGGCCTCGGGGCCAACGTCCTGACTTTC.

A single count supports this clone. V gene TRBV5-1 combines with J gene TRBJ2-7; 8 bases map to TRBD1. The CDR3 consists of 16 residues. CDR1 and CDR2 from the germline V gene are SGHRS and YFSETQ. Trimming took 3 bases from V and 3 from J; bases not matched to a gene: 11. This CDR3 is CASSSLGTGYVYEQYF. CDR3 nucleotides: TGCGCCAGCAGCTCATTAGGGACAGGCTATGTCTACGAGCAGTACTTC. Supplemented by reference TRBV5-1 and TRBJ2-7, the full variable domain reads KAGVTQTPRYLIKTRGQQVTLSCSPISGHRSVSWYQQTPGQGLQFLFEYFSETQRNKGNFPGRFSGRQFSNSRSEMNVSTLELGDSALYLCASSSLGTGYVYEQYFGPGTRLTVT.

This clone appeared a single time. Other DNA sequences of this sample code for an identical CDR3. The chain joins TRBV28 to TRBJ1-2; 8 bases are a match to TRBD1. CDR3 size: 14 residues. V lost 3 bases, J lost 5 bases, and 5 bases stayed unmatched. Germline lookup yields CDR1 MDHEN and CDR2 SYDVKM. CDR3 region: CASSFSGGNYGYTF. The CDR3 DNA sequence: TGTGCCAGCAGTTTTTCAGGGGGCAATTATGGCTACACCTTC.

The rearrangement joins TRBV28 to TRBJ2-7; 9 bases match TRBD1. Trimming removed 2 bases from V and 0 bases from J; junction bases left unmatched: 8. CDR3 length: 17 residues. Per germline, CDR1 MDHEN and CDR2 SYDVKM. CDR3 nucleotides: TGTGCCAGCAGTTTAGCGGGGACAGGGTGGAGCTCCTACGAGCAGTACTTC. Protein sequence: CASSLAGTGWSSYEQYF.